This T cell receptor beta chain was captured by sequencing in a study of Graves' ophthalmopathy and Graves' hyperthyroidism. General study findings and limits: In blood appeared most of the expanded thyroid clonotypes whose frequency exceeded 0.001.

The germline V gene encodes CDR1 SGHVS and CDR2 FQNEAQ. Deletions cut 3 bases from V and 2 bases from J, with 13 bases between. This CDR3 is 15 amino acids long. Investigators amplified TCR beta CDR3 regions from RNA transcripts. First-round RT-PCR used HTBI primers; second-round multiplex PCR followed. One entry per CDR3 protein, called by TCRdb with MiXCR from the multiplex PCR reads. The sample yields around 1.1 million distinct CDR3 sequences, less than 45% seen once. In its sample, this clonotype was seen many times. Its specificity is not known. The TCR sequence derives from an adult man with Graves' hyperthyroidism. The V call is TRBV7-8, the J call TRBJ2-5; D ambiguous. Sequenced sample: peripheral blood or thyroid tissue (not recorded which). CDR3 residues: CASSLVMGWQETQYF. The CDR3 DNA follows: TGTGCCAGCAGCTTGGTGATGGGGTGGCAAGAGACCCAGTACTTC.